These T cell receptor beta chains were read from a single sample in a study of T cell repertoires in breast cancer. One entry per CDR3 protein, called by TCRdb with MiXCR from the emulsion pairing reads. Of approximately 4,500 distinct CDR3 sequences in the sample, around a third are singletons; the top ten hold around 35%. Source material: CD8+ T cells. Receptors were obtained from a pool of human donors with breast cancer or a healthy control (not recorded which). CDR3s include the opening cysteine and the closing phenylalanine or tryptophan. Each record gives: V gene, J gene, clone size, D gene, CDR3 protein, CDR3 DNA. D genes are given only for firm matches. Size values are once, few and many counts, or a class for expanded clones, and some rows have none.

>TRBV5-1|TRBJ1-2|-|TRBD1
CASSQTGTNYGYTF
TGCGCCAGCAGCCAGACAGGGACAAACTATGGCTACACCTTC
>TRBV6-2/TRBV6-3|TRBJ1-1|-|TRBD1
CASSYPRTSDREYTEAFF
TGTGCCAGCAGTTACCCAAGGACAAGCGACAGGGAGTACACTGAAGCTTTCTTT
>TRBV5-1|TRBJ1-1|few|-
CASRDGYTEAFF
TGCGCCAGCAGAGACGGCTACACTGAAGCTTTCTTT
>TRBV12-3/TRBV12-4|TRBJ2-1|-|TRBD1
CARSLEDRTYNEQFF
TGTGCCCGCAGTTTAGAGGACAGGACATACAATGAGCAGTTCTTC
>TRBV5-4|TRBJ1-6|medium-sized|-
CASSLARVGNSPLHF
TGTGCCAGCAGCTTGGCCCGGGTTGGCAATTCACCCCTCCACTTT
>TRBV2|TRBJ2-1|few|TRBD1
CASSIRDRMTYNEQFF
TGTGCCAGCAGTATCCGGGACAGGATGACCTACAATGAGCAGTTCTTC
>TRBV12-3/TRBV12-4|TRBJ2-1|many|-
CASTSRLGNEQFF
TGTGCCAGCACTTCCAGGCTAGGCAATGAGCAGTTCTTC
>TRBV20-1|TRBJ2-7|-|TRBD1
CSAEGLGTGHNEQYF
TGCAGTGCTGAGGGGCTCGGGACAGGGCACAACGAGCAGTACTTC
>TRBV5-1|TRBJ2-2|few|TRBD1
CASSLGAGGTGELFF
TGCGCCAGCAGCTTAGGGGCAGGGGGCACCGGGGAGCTGTTTTTT
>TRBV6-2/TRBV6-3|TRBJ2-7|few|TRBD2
CASSYRTLAGVHEQYF
TGTGCCAGCAGTTACCGGACATTAGCGGGAGTCCACGAGCAGTACTTC
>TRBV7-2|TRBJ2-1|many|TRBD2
CASSLVSSGRDKFF
TGTGCCAGCAGCTTAGTATCTAGCGGGAGGGATAAGTTCTTC
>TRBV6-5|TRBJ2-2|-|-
CASSYSFLNTGELFF
TGTGCCAGCAGTTATTCCTTCCTAAACACCGGGGAGCTGTTTTTT